These T cell receptor beta chains were read from a single sample in a study of blood T cells in healthy people across ages. TCRdb passed the 5' RACE reads through MiXCR, listing each CDR3 protein once. The sample has a few hundred thousand distinct CDR3 sequences, about 52% seen once. Input material: blood. Receptor source: a man aged 55 to 70 in good health. Both conserved end residues are part of each CDR3. D genes are given only for firm matches. Size is stated for part of the rows, as once, few or many counts, or as a class when the clone is expanded.

V	size	D	J	CDR3	DNA
TRBV20-1	NA	NA	TRBJ2-7	CSAILAPEQYF	TGCAGTGCTATCCTGGCCCCCGAGCAGTACTTC
TRBV21-1	NA	NA	TRBJ2-4	CASSKERVRASKNIQYF	TGTGCCAGCAGCAAAGAAAGAGTACGAGCCAGCAAAAACATTCAGTACTTC
TRBV4-2	few	NA	TRBJ2-4	CASSQERGQGRGNIQYF	TGTGCCAGCAGCCAAGAAAGAGGCCAGGGGCGGGGAAACATTCAGTACTTC
TRBV18	many	TRBD2	TRBJ2-3	CASSPGLARDTQYF	TGTGCCAGCTCGCCGGGACTAGCGAGGGATACGCAGTATTTT
TRBV7-2	NA	TRBD1	TRBJ2-1	CASSWDRGLDNEQFF	TGTGCCAGCAGCTGGGACAGGGGACTAGACAATGAGCAGTTCTTC
TRBV4-2	NA	NA	TRBJ2-7	CASSQEGSQGGEQYF	TGTGCCAGCAGCCAAGAAGGGAGTCAGGGAGGCGAGCAGTACTTC
TRBV7-2	NA	TRBD1	TRBJ2-4	CVSSPGTGDGQYF	TGTGTCAGCAGCCCTGGGACAGGAGACGGGCAGTACTTC
TRBV29-1	few	NA	TRBJ2-5	CSVERDVQETQYF	TGCAGCGTTGAGAGGGACGTCCAAGAGACCCAGTACTTC
TRBV27	NA	TRBD2	TRBJ2-4	CASSGARIAGIRGEQYF	TGTGCCAGCAGTGGAGCTAGGATAGCGGGGATCCGGGGTGAGCAGTACTTC
TRBV12-5	many	NA	TRBJ2-3	CASGFGDGADTQYF	TGTGCTAGTGGTTTCGGGGACGGAGCAGATACGCAGTATTTT
TRBV28	many	TRBD1	TRBJ2-5	CASSGTGQETQYF	TGTGCCAGCAGCGGGACAGGGCAAGAGACCCAGTACTTC
TRBV3-1	NA	NA	TRBJ2-5	CASSQEGGAAEQYF	TGTGCCAGCAGCCAAGAAGGGGGGGCGGCTGAGCAGTACTTC
TRBV5-6	NA	NA	TRBJ1-1	CASSLEDDGNEQGGWRLNTEAFF	TGTGCCAGCAGCTTGGAGGACGATGGAAACGAACAAGGGGGTTGGCGACTGAACACTGAAGCTTTCTTT
TRBV5-5	once	TRBD1	TRBJ2-5	CASSSRDRDRVVQETQYF	TGTGCCAGCAGCTCACGCGACCGGGACAGGGTTGTCCAAGAGACCCAGTACTTC
TRBV5-1	NA	NA	TRBJ2-1	CASSQGSYGNEQFF	TGCGCCAGCAGCCAGGGTTCTTATGGCAATGAGCAGTTCTTC
TRBV6-1	few	TRBD1	TRBJ1-2	CASSEAAGGLFGYTF	TGTGCCAGCAGTGAAGCGGCAGGGGGACTTTTTGGCTACACCTTC
TRBV10-3	NA	TRBD2	TRBJ2-1	CAISLGLAGAGNEQFF	TGTGCCATCAGCCTTGGACTAGCGGGAGCTGGGAATGAGCAGTTCTTC
TRBV14	NA	TRBD1	TRBJ1-1	CASSRQGTVTEAFF	TGTGCCAGCAGCCGACAGGGTACTGTCACTGAAGCTTTCTTT
TRBV29-1	NA	NA	TRBJ2-7	CSVNPGQGGYEQYF	TGCAGCGTTAACCCGGGGCAGGGGGGCTACGAGCAGTACTTC
TRBV29-1	NA	NA	TRBJ1-1	CSVGGLTGALATEAFF	TGCAGCGTTGGCGGCCTTACGGGGGCCCTGGCTACTGAAGCTTTCTTT
TRBV29-1	NA	NA	TRBJ2-7	CSVEVWQTTLEQYF	TGCAGCGTTGAGGTTTGGCAGACAACCCTCGAGCAGTACTTC
TRBV20-1	medium-sized	NA	TRBJ2-7	CSARVGPVLTTDYEQYF	TGCAGTGCTAGAGTTGGCCCAGTTCTCACGACAGACTACGAGCAGTACTTC
TRBV3-1	few	NA	TRBJ1-2	CASSAASNYGYTF	TGTGCCAGCTCGGCCGCCTCTAACTATGGCTACACCTTC
TRBV28	NA	TRBD2	TRBJ2-7	CASSSPGVAGFWAQYF	TGTGCCAGCAGTTCCCCGGGGGTAGCGGGGTTTTGGGCCCAGTACTTC
TRBV7-2	NA	NA	TRBJ2-5	CASSLGHRTFYNEQYF	TGTGCCAGCAGCTTAGGTCACAGGACTTTCTACAATGAGCAGTACTTC
TRBV29-1	NA	TRBD1	TRBJ1-6	CSVSTGSNSPLHF	TGCAGCGTTTCGACAGGGTCAAATTCACCCCTCCACTTT
TRBV20-1	few	NA	TRBJ2-5	CSAYKETQYF	TGCAGTGCTTATAAGGAGACCCAGTACTTC
TRBV6-6	NA	TRBD2	TRBJ2-7	CASSYGLDPLNEQYF	TGTGCCAGCAGTTACGGACTAGATCCCCTCAATGAGCAGTACTTC
TRBV27	NA	TRBD2	TRBJ2-5	CASRREREGRETQYF	TGTGCCAGCAGGCGTGAGCGGGAGGGCCGAGAGACCCAGTACTTC
TRBV15	few	NA	TRBJ2-7	CATSRDQAGEQYF	TGTGCCACCAGCAGAGATCAAGCGGGCGAGCAGTACTTC
TRBV5-1	NA	TRBD1	TRBJ2-3	CASSRDRGGYTQYF	TGCGCCAGCAGTCGGGACAGGGGGGGGTATACGCAGTATTTT
TRBV20-1	NA	TRBD1	TRBJ2-7	CSAPGQGNYEQYF	TGCAGTGCCCCGGGACAGGGGAACTACGAGCAGTACTTC
TRBV5-1	NA	NA	TRBJ1-2	CASSHPGTSYGYTF	TGCGCCAGCAGCCACCCAGGGACGAGCTATGGCTACACCTTC